The 27 T cell receptor beta chains presented below share a single source sample, sequenced in a study of blood T cell repertoires in COVID-19. Sequencing used immunoSEQ multiplex PCR; TCRdb keeps in-frame clones, though not all of them. This repertoire shows 100,000 to 150,000 clones, approximately 81% found once; its top ten account for around 5.2%. The sequenced material came from peripheral blood. The receptors originated from a man aged 55 to 70 with acute or convalescent COVID-19.

This clone was recorded at least ten times. The chain carries TRBV19 and TRBJ1-1; 7 bases match TRBD1. Germline V gene lookup returns CDR1 LNHDA and CDR2 SQIVND (reference sequence). CDR3 size: 14 residues. The J segment lost 0 bases and the V segment lost 4 bases, leaving 2 bases of the junction unmatched. The CDR3 DNA reads as TGTGCCAGTAGTAGGACAGGTATGAACACTGAAGCTTTCTTT. Translation: CASSRTGMNTEAFF.

The chain recombines TRBV5-1 with TRBJ2-1; TRBD2 agrees at 7 bases. The CDR3 is made up of 15 amino acids. In germline, CDR1 is SGHRS, CDR2 YFSETQ. Trimming cost V 4 bases and J 5 bases; bases outside gene matches: 9. DNA of the CDR3: TGCGCCAGCAGCACCGGGGGGAGCGGCAACAATGAGCAGTTCTTC. It encodes CASSTGGSGNNEQFF.

The count of this clone is one. J is TRBJ1-1 and V is TRBV5-1; no clear D. CDR1 is SGHRS, CDR2 YFSETQ, per germline. The CDR3 runs to 13 residues. V was clipped by 0 bases and J by 9 bases, with 12 bases between them. The CDR3 DNA sequence: TGCGCCAGCAGCTTGGGCCCGAGTTATAAAGCTTTCTTT. It translates to CASSLGPSYKAFF.

In DNA form, the CDR3 reads TGCGCCAGCAGCTTGGCCGTACAAGAGACCCAGTACTTC. This gives the protein CASSLAVQETQYF. The genes are TRBV5-1 and TRBJ2-5, with no clear D. The CDR3 totals 13 residues. Trimming removed 0 bases at V and 2 bases at J, with 5 bases between. The germline V gene encodes CDR1 SGHRS and CDR2 YFSETQ.

Only a few counts were recorded for this clone. The J gene is TRBJ1-1, the V gene TRBV24-1, with D uncertain. V lost 3 bases and J 2 bases, leaving 9 bases between the germline ends. The CDR3 covers 14 residues. Germline CDR1 is KGHDR and CDR2 is SFDVKD. CDR3 sequence: CATSDTTGNTEAFF. The CDR3 nucleotides are TGTGCCACCAGTGATACGACGGGAAACACTGAAGCTTTCTTT.

The genes are TRBV6-5 and TRBJ2-7, with D maybe TRBD1 (6 bases). V was shortened by 7 bases and J by 3 bases, with 19 bases between the two germline ends. The CDR3 consists of 15 residues. From germline, CDR1 is MNHEY and CDR2 SVGAGI. The CDR3 here is CASIPPTGLVYEQYF. CDR3 in DNA: TGTGCCAGCATTCCACCAACAGGGTTGGTCTACGAGCAGTACTTC.

V and J are TRBV5-1 and TRBJ2-7; 7 positions match TRBD2. Trimming took 4 bases from V and 5 from J; bases not matched to a gene: 12. Germline loops: CDR1 SGHRS, CDR2 YFSETQ. This CDR3 contains 15 residues. CDR3 sequence (DNA): TGCGCCAGCAGCCCATCCGGGACTAAGATCCACGAGCAGTACTTC. Its translation is CASSPSGTKIHEQYF.

This clone has a handful of counts. The chain has TRBV6-4 and TRBJ2-1; a possible D gene is TRBD1 (5 bases). Germline CDR1 is MRHNA and CDR2 is SNTAGT. The ends were cut back, 4 bases at V and 6 bases at J, with 10 bases in the middle. The CDR3 runs to 13 residues. CDR3 in DNA: TGTGCCAGCAGTGGAGAAAGGGGCAATGAGCAGTTCTTC. The encoded protein is CASSGERGNEQFF.

V and J are TRBV21-1 and TRBJ2-1; the D call TRBD1 from the table was never checked on the DNA. TRBV21-1 is described as a pseudogene. The length of the CDR3 is 21 residues. CDR3 loop: CASSKVGLGQGALSSYNEQFF. As DNA, the CDR3 is TGTGCCAGCAGCAAAGTTGGGCTTGGACAGGGGGCACTTAGCTCCTACAATGAGCAGTTCTTC.

This clone was seen only a few times. This chain uses TRBV19 with TRBJ2-2; D not certain. The CDR3 extends over 11 amino acids. Trimming removed 1 base at V and 9 bases at J, with 3 bases between. The germline V gene encodes CDR1 LNHDA and CDR2 SQIVND (reference sequence). CDR3 nucleotides: TGTGCCAGTAGTATAGCCAGGGAGCTGTTTTTT. Translated, it gives CASSIARELFF.

J is TRBJ1-1 and V is TRBV30, with no clear D. The CDR3 spans 13 residues. Germline V gene data show CDR1 as GTSNPN and CDR2 as SVGIG (reference sequence). V was shortened by 0 bases and J by 1 base, with 6 bases between the two germline ends. The CDR3 coding sequence is TGTGCCTGGAGTGTAACAGAGAACACTGAAGCTTTCTTT. Protein sequence: CAWSVTENTEAFF. Full variable domain (outside the CDR3, taken from reference TRBV30 and TRBJ1-1): SQTIHQWPATLVQPVGSPLSLECTVEGTSNPNLYWYRQAAGRGLQLLFYSVGIGQISSEVPQNLSASRPQDRQFILSSKKLLLSDSGFYLCAWSVTENTEAFFGQGTRLTVV.

This clone was observed once. The chain couples TRBV4-1 to TRBJ2-3; 7 bases line up with TRBD2. This CDR3 is 15 amino acids long. V dropped 4 bases and J dropped 0; count of bases not matched to a gene: 4. The V gene's germline CDR1 is MGHRA and CDR2 YSYEKL. CDR3 nucleotide sequence: TGCGCCAGCAGCCCCCGGGGGGTTAGCACAGATACGCAGTATTTT. Translation gives CASSPRGVSTDTQYF.

The chain joins TRBV4-1 to TRBJ1-4, with D tentatively TRBD1 (6 bases). This CDR3 spans 14 amino acids. Germline loops: CDR1 MGHRA, CDR2 YSYEKL. V was trimmed by 8 bases and J by 4 bases, leaving 14 bases between them. CDR3 coding DNA: TGCGCCAGCGCGCGGGGGCGCCTTAATGAAAAACTGTTTTTT. Translation gives CASARGRLNEKLFF.

V is TRBV2 and J is TRBJ2-7; perhaps TRBD2 as D (5 bases). Germline-derived CDR1 and CDR2 are SNHLY and FYNNEI. V lost 4 bases, J lost 5 bases, and 21 bases lay in between. This CDR3 comprises 16 residues. This chain's CDR3 is CASSVNPAEQMHEQYF. The CDR3 DNA reads as TGTGCCAGCAGTGTCAATCCAGCGGAGCAGATGCACGAGCAGTACTTC.

CDR3 amino acids: CASSVAVGGYTF. DNA of the CDR3: TGTGCCAGCAGCGTAGCGGTTGGTGGCTACACCTTC. V is TRBV9 and J is TRBJ1-2; D gene unclear. V lost 0 bases, J lost 7 bases, and 7 bases lay in between. CDR1 and CDR2 (germline): SGDLS, YYNGEE. There are 12 residues in the CDR3.

The rearrangement joins TRBV15 to TRBJ2-1, with TRBD2 matching 7 bases. Trimming removed 2 bases from V and 8 bases from J; junction bases left unmatched: 6. Germline assignment: CDR1 LNHNV and CDR2 YYDKDF (reference sequence). The CDR3 loop spans 14 amino acids. The CDR3 reads CATSRTRDYDEQFF. The CDR3 nucleotides are TGTGCCACCAGCAGAACCCGGGACTATGATGAGCAGTTCTTC.

The CDR3 spells CATSDPSTGGTDTQYF. DNA of the CDR3: TGTGCCACCAGTGATCCCTCGACAGGGGGCACAGATACGCAGTATTTT. This chain uses TRBV24-1 with TRBJ2-3, with 8 bases lining up with TRBD1. There are 16 residues in the CDR3. Trimming at V came to 3 bases and at J to 1 base, leaving 5 bases not matched to a gene. Per the germline V gene, CDR1 is KGHDR and CDR2 is SFDVKD.

The chain couples TRBV7-6 to TRBJ1-6; weak D call: TRBD1 (6 bases). The CDR3 is 17 amino acids. V lost 0 bases to trimming and J lost 7 bases, with 16 bases between them. The germline V gene has CDR1 SGHVS and CDR2 FNYEAQ. CDR3 coding DNA: TGTGCCAGCAGCTTAGCGGTCCCGGGACAAAGGAATTCACCCCTCCACTTT. It codes for CASSLAVPGQRNSPLHF.

The chain combines TRBV14 with TRBJ1-2; the D gene is possibly TRBD1 (5 bases). The CDR3 sequence is 13 residues long. Germline values: CDR1 SGHDN, CDR2 FVKESK. The V and J ends lost 5 bases and 8 bases respectively, with 15 bases between them. CDR3 amino acids: CASSSSRVGGYTF. CDR3 sequence (DNA): TGTGCCAGCAGCTCCTCCAGGGTGGGAGGCTACACCTTC.

In regard to this clone: This could be a read error, since a much larger clone is one nucleotide away. The rearrangement links TRBV7-3 to TRBJ2-7; 12 bases map to TRBD1. The CDR3 is made up of 15 amino acids. V lost 7 bases to trimming and J lost 5 bases; unmatched junction nucleotides: 9. CDR1 SGHTA and CDR2 FQGTGA come from the germline V gene. CDR3 nucleotide sequence: TGTGCCAGCAACCCGGGGACAGGGGGCTTAAACGAGCAGTACTTC. Protein product: CASNPGTGGLNEQYF.

Of note for this clone: At one of its ends the junction is not consistent with the germline gene, which may arise from a read error. V is TRBV6-5 and J is TRBJ2-7; the match to TRBD1 covers 11 bases. This CDR3 spans 11 amino acids. Germline V CDR1 and CDR2: MNHEY, SVGAGI. The CDR3 loop reads CASSQWDRGVF. The CDR3 coding sequence is TGTGCCAGCAGTCAATGGGACAGGGGGGTTTTC.

The chain combines TRBV5-1 with TRBJ1-1; 7 bases are shared with TRBD1. CDR1 SGHRS and CDR2 YFSETQ come from the germline V gene. Trimming at V came to 1 base and at J to 8 bases, leaving 8 bases not matched to a gene. The CDR3 is made up of 14 amino acids. The CDR3 sequence: CASSLTAGQSEAFF. In nucleotides, the CDR3 is TGCGCCAGCAGCTTGACTGCGGGACAGTCGGAAGCTTTCTTT.

The V gene is TRBV5-1, the J gene TRBJ1-2; weak D call: TRBD1 (5 bases). Trimming removed 0 bases from V and 2 bases from J, with 17 bases in between. Germline-derived CDR1 and CDR2 are SGHRS and YFSETQ. The CDR3 sequence is 17 residues long. CDR3 sequence (DNA): TGCGCCAGCAGCTTGGCGCAGGGATCGCGTAACAACTATGGCTACACCTTC. Its protein is CASSLAQGSRNNYGYTF.

The sample holds a few counts of this clone. This chain joins TRBV11-2 and TRBJ2-5; no clear D. The CDR3 covers 12 residues. V was trimmed by 5 bases and J by 5 bases, leaving 9 bases between them. CDR1 SGHAT and CDR2 FQNNGV come from the germline V gene. The CDR3 region is CASSQRYETQYF. The CDR3 coding sequence is TGTGCCAGCAGCCAACGGTACGAGACCCAGTACTTC.

The gene calls are TRBV6-5 and TRBJ2-3, with 7 bases matching TRBD1. V shed 7 bases, J shed 5 bases, and the junction held 6 bases outside the gene matches. Germline V gene lookup returns CDR1 MNHEY and CDR2 SVGAGI. The CDR3 consists of 13 residues. Here the CDR3 reads CASKTGSKDTQYF. The CDR3 DNA is TGTGCCAGCAAGACAGGGAGTAAAGATACGCAGTATTTT.

The chain uses TRBV11-2 and TRBJ1-2; 9 bases are shared with TRBD1. V dropped 5 bases and J dropped 2; count of bases not matched to a gene: 12. This CDR3 is built from 17 residues. Germline-derived CDR1 and CDR2 are SGHAT and FQNNGV. As DNA, the CDR3 is TGTGCCAGCAGCGTCGAAGGGACAGGGAAAAAGAACTATGGCTACACCTTC. This codes for CASSVEGTGKKNYGYTF.

The rearrangement joins TRBV28 to TRBJ1-3; 9 bases fit TRBD1. The V segment lost 5 bases and the J segment 4 bases; nucleotides outside the gene matches: 12. The CDR3 extends over 17 amino acids. Germline V gene data show CDR1 as MDHEN and CDR2 as SYDVKM. CDR3 region: CASSPSSGTGNGNTIYF. The DNA for the CDR3 is TGTGCCAGCAGTCCTTCTTCCGGGACAGGGAACGGAAACACCATATATTTT.